Below are 14 T cell receptor beta chains sequenced from a single sample in a study of blood T cell repertoires in COVID-19. Using immunoSEQ multiplex PCR, the repertoire was profiled, and TCRdb retains in-frame clones only, with some absent. The sample lists about 280,000 clones, roughly 80% occurring once. Sequencing used PBMCs or T cells enriched from blood (not recorded which). These receptors were taken from a man aged 40-49 years who had been exposed to COVID-19.

Turning to this clone: At the DNA level, this CDR3 is encoded by other sequences in the same sample as well. The rearrangement uses TRBV27 and TRBJ1-2; D is ambiguous. Germline V CDR1 and CDR2: MNHEY, SMNVEV (reference sequence). The V end was cut by 2 bases, the J end by 2 bases, with 6 bases between. This CDR3 has 13 residues. DNA for the CDR3: TGTGCCAGCAGTTTAGGGCAGAACTATGGCTACACCTTC. Translated, it gives CASSLGQNYGYTF.

The J gene is TRBJ1-2, the V gene TRBV7-3; no firm D call. Germline assignment: CDR1 SGHTA and CDR2 FQGTGA. V was pared by 3 bases and J by 2 bases, with 13 bases between. The CDR3 extends over 15 amino acids. The CDR3 spells CASSLTGSGNYGYTF. The DNA for the CDR3 is TGTGCCAGCAGCTTGACCGGCAGCGGGAACTATGGCTACACCTTC.

The gene calls are TRBV27 and TRBJ1-5, with D perhaps matching TRBD1 (6 bases). In germline, CDR1 is MNHEY, CDR2 SMNVEV (reference sequence). V lost 6 bases, J lost 4 bases, and 19 bases lay in between. The CDR3 consists of 16 residues. CDR3 nucleotides: TGTGCCAGCAGCCTACAATTCCGGGACAAGAATCAGCCCCAGCATTTT. Translated: CASSLQFRDKNQPQHF.

V and J are TRBV7-9 and TRBJ1-1, with 7 nucleotides matching TRBD1. The J segment lost 9 bases and the V segment lost 2 bases, leaving 6 bases of the junction unmatched. This CDR3 spans 13 amino acids. The germline CDR1 and CDR2 sequences are SEHNR and FQNEAQ (reference sequence). The CDR3 nucleotides are TGTGCCAGCAGCTTACAGGGGGAGGCGAAAGCTTTCTTT. The encoded protein is CASSLQGEAKAFF.

The chain is built from TRBV12-5 and TRBJ1-1, with D unclear. CDR3 size: 11 residues. Germline CDR1 is LGHNT and CDR2 is FRNRAP. Deletions cut 5 bases from V and 3 bases from J, with 4 bases between. The CDR3 is CASGRDTEAFF. CDR3 nucleotides: TGTGCTAGTGGTCGGGACACTGAAGCTTTCTTT.

Note on this clone: In the same sample, other DNA sequences code for this CDR3. The chain is built from TRBV12-3 or TRBV12-4 and TRBJ1-6; D gene unclear. The CDR3 covers 12 residues. V was clipped by 3 bases and J by 6 bases, with 3 bases between them. Written as DNA, the CDR3 is TGTGCCAGCAGTTTGGCTAATTCACCCCTCCACTTT. This gives the protein CASSLANSPLHF.

The chain couples TRBV7-6 to TRBJ2-5; TRBD1 might be the D (6 bases). V lost 4 bases and J lost 2, with 11 bases in between. The CDR3 covers 14 residues. CDR1 is SGHVS and CDR2 is FNYEAQ in the germline V gene. The CDR3 is CASSSWGPQETQYF. Here the CDR3 DNA reads TGTGCCAGCAGCTCCTGGGGGCCACAAGAGACCCAGTACTTC.

This clone came up a few times. The chain has TRBV3-1 (or the pseudogene TRBV3-2) and TRBJ1-1, with unresolved D. The ends were cut back, 3 bases at V and 4 bases at J, with 9 bases in the middle. Germline-derived CDR1 and CDR2 are LGHDT and YNNKEL (reference sequence). There are 13 residues in the CDR3. As DNA, the CDR3 is TGTGCCAGCAGCCATCGAGGGTTCACTGAAGCTTTCTTT. It is translated as CASSHRGFTEAFF.

This clone was recorded a few times. This rearrangement joins TRBV13 to TRBJ2-3, with D tentatively TRBD1 (8 bases). Deletions cut 0 bases from V and 6 bases from J, with 10 bases between. The CDR3 is made up of 14 amino acids. Germline CDR1 is PRHDT and CDR2 is FYEKMQ (reference sequence). Here the CDR3 reads CASSLGQGGDTQYF. The CDR3 DNA reads as TGTGCCAGCAGCTTAGGACAGGGGGGGGATACGCAGTATTTT.

The chain recombines TRBV6-5 with TRBJ1-5, with D possibly matching TRBD1 (5 bases). The CDR3 spans 12 residues. The germline gives CDR1 MNHEY, CDR2 SVGAGI. Between the trimmed V and J ends, which lost 8 bases and 7 bases, there was a span of 12 bases. The CDR3 here is CASVGGTQPQHF. In DNA, the CDR3 is TGTGCCAGCGTCGGGGGAACCCAGCCCCAGCATTTT.

This chain connects TRBV6-5 to TRBJ2-4, with D perhaps matching TRBD2 (5 bases). V lost 5 bases to trimming and J lost 0 bases, with 11 bases between them. The germline V gene has CDR1 MNHEY and CDR2 SVGAGI. The CDR3 covers 15 residues. The DNA for the CDR3 is TGTGCCAGCAGTCCCCCGGGAATAGCCAAAAACATTCAGTACTTC. This sequence encodes CASSPPGIAKNIQYF.

The rearrangement links TRBV7-3 to TRBJ1-6; TRBD1 matches at 7 bases. The CDR3 contains 16 residues. V lost 1 base and J lost 6; bases outside the gene matches: 6. Germline V gives CDR1 SGHTA, CDR2 FQGTGA. This chain's CDR3 is CASSLRAGGTNSPLHF. In DNA, the CDR3 is TGTGCCAGCAGCTTAAGAGCAGGGGGAACTAATTCACCCCTCCACTTT.

V usage is TRBV9 and J usage is TRBJ1-6, with D tentatively TRBD1 (6 bases). The CDR3 spans 14 residues. The V gene's germline CDR1 is SGDLS and CDR2 YYNGEE. Deletions cut 3 bases from V and 9 bases from J, with 13 bases between. The CDR3 region has the DNA TGTGCCAGCAGCGCTACAGGGTTGGGTTCACCCCTCCACTTT. Protein: CASSATGLGSPLHF.

The gene calls are TRBV29-1 and TRBJ1-1; no reliable D call. V dropped 5 bases and J dropped 0 bases, with 7 bases sitting between them. The CDR3 loop spans 12 amino acids. Germline V gene sequence: CDR1 SQVTM, CDR2 ANQGSEA. The DNA of the CDR3 is TGCAGCGTTACTAACATGAACACTGAAGCTTTCTTT. It is translated as CSVTNMNTEAFF.